One TCR beta chain is described in this entry. What it binds is not known. The germline V and J ends were trimmed by 1 base and 9 bases, with 16 bases remaining between them. Germline V lookup: CDR1 GTSNPN, CDR2 SVGIG (reference sequence). The CDR3 runs 14 residues. The sample belongs to a study of cytomegalovirus exposure and HLA in healthy donors. The study's findings and limits: For TCR beta chains, V- and J-gene trimming was later linked to a missense DCLRE1C variant. The study labeled 150 to 200 TCR beta chains cytomegalovirus-associated. Judged likely to be a sequencing artifact was a cluster of highly shared sequence variants.

The PCR contained 60 Vbeta and 13 Jbeta primers. Data came from immunoSEQ multiplex PCR; TCRdb stores just in-frame clones and leaves some out. Of about 56,000 clones in the sample, about four fifths were seen once. This receptor was obtained from a man aged 40-50 years in good health and CMV-seronegative. What was sequenced was PBMCs. V and J are TRBV30 and TRBJ2-1; weak D call: TRBD2 (5 bases). CDR3 in amino acids: CAWSGDLRGGEQFF. Here the CDR3 DNA reads TGTGCCTGGAGTGGCGACCTCCGGGGTGGTGAGCAGTTCTTC.